These T cell receptor beta chains were read from a single sample in a study of spatial heterogeneity in lung cancer. A single record per CDR3 protein comes from TCRdb applying MiXCR to the 5' RACE reads. The sample records tens of thousands of distinct CDR3 sequences, about 5.8% being singletons. This specimen was PBMCs, taken at surgery. The receptors were gathered from a male donor with early-stage non-small cell lung cancer. The CDR3 runs from the conserved cysteine through the conserved F or W. A D gene is named only where the DNA matches it firmly. Size tells how often a clone was seen (once, few, many) or the class of an expanded clone, and some rows leave it out.

j_call,v_call,d_call,clone_size,cdr3_nt,cdr3_aa
TRBJ1-4,TRBV25-1,.,.,TGTGCCAGCAGTGAACTCCTTAATGAAAAACTGTTTTTT,CASSELLNEKLFF
TRBJ2-7,TRBV6-5,TRBD2,many,TGTGCCACCACAAAGACTAGCGGGAGTTGGGAGCAGTACTTC,CATTKTSGSWEQYF
TRBJ2-1,TRBV4-3,.,many,TGCGCCAGCAGCCAGGCGACTTCCTACAATGAGCAGTTCTTC,CASSQATSYNEQFF
TRBJ1-2,TRBV4-2,TRBD1,many,TGTGCCAGCAGCCAAGCCGGACAGGGCATGTATGGCTACACCTTC,CASSQAGQGMYGYTF
TRBJ2-7,TRBV7-8,.,medium-sized,TGTGCCAGCAGCCCCGGGGGCACCTACGAGCAGTACTTC,CASSPGGTYEQYF
TRBJ2-3,TRBV7-2,.,few,TGTGCCAGCAGCTCCCCCGAGCTGTCCACAGATACGCAGTATTTT,CASSSPELSTDTQYF
TRBJ1-5,TRBV4-1,TRBD1,many,TGCGCCAGCAGCCAAGAGACGTGGACAGGGTATCAGCCCCAGCATTTT,CASSQETWTGYQPQHF
TRBJ2-5,TRBV7-2,TRBD2,many,TGTGCCAGCAGCTCGACTAGCGGGATGGAGACCCAGTACTTC,CASSSTSGMETQYF
TRBJ2-3,TRBV20-1,TRBD2,many,TGCAGTGCTTCCGGGACTAGCGGGTCGGATACGCAGTATTTT,CSASGTSGSDTQYF
TRBJ2-3,TRBV7-2,.,many,TGTGCCAGCGGGCCTTCGTGGGCAGAAGATACGCAGTATTTT,CASGPSWAEDTQYF
TRBJ2-7,TRBV6-6,TRBD1,.,TGTGCCAGCAGGGACAGGGTGGTAGGGGAGCAGTACTTC,CASRDRVVGEQYF
TRBJ1-1,TRBV7-2,.,many,TGTGCCAGCACCTATAAGGGAGGGACTGAAGCTTTCTTT,CASTYKGGTEAFF
TRBJ1-6,TRBV7-2,.,many,TGTGCCAGCAGCCCTTATAATTCACCCCTCCACTTT,CASSPYNSPLHF